This T cell receptor (beta chain) originates from a study of T cells expressing NK-cell markers. Reanalyzing the 5' RACE reads, TCRdb keeps one entry per CDR3 protein, without DNA. The table for this sample gives some 440,000 distinct CDR3 sequences. CDR1 SGHRS and CDR2 YFSETQ come from the germline V gene. The CDR3 is made up of 16 amino acids. This TCR derives from a woman aged 50 to 60 in good health. The sequencing sample was made of blood T cells: a sorted CD56 or NKG2C T cell subset, CD4+ or CD8+ T cells, or bulk PBMC T cells (not recorded which). The chain uses TRBV5-1 and TRBJ1-1; TCRdb designates TRBD1, a call that cannot be tested without DNA. CDR3 protein: CASSLESVGGNTEAFF.